Given below is one TCR beta chain in context. The antigen is not known. Germline V gene lookup returns CDR1 SGHAT and CDR2 FQNNGV. CDR3 length: 14 amino acids. The sample comes from a study of T cells expressing NK-cell markers. For the study at large: The study sequenced eight donors, seven HCMV-seropositive and one seronegative. Study-wide points: Researchers report these clonotypes also headed the CD3+CD56-NKG2C+ fraction in a few donors. Of the CD8+ T cell pool in roughly 6 donors, about 1.0-7.0% was accounted for by dominant NKG2C+ clonotypes.

After re-calling the 5' RACE reads, TCRdb lists one entry per CDR3 protein, DNA absent. Its clone listing holds hundreds of thousands of distinct CDR3 sequences. The chain employs TRBV11-2 and TRBJ2-2; TCRdb reports TRBD1, a call that lacks DNA to check it against. The source of this sequence is a woman between 18 and 70 years old in good health. Sequences were obtained from blood T cells: a sorted CD56 or NKG2C T cell subset, CD4+ or CD8+ T cells, or bulk PBMC T cells (not recorded which). CDR3 in amino acids: CASGRDSYTGELFF.